This T cell receptor beta chain was sequenced in a study of cytomegalovirus exposure and HLA in healthy donors. Whole-study results and caveats: In an earlier analysis, in roughly 600 donors, most V segments appeared productive either ~87% or ~30% of the time.

Germline CDR1 reads LNHDA; CDR2 reads SQIVND (reference sequence). This CDR3 spans 12 amino acids. The ends lost 6 bases at V and 11 bases at J; junction bases unmatched: 9. Primers: 60 Vbeta forward and 13 Jbeta reverse. This table comes from immunoSEQ multiplex PCR, and its TCRdb copy is limited to in-frame clones, with some not included. Found here are under 200,000 clones, about three quarters of them singletons; the top ten hold around 7%. A note on this clone: Its target is not known.

The V call is TRBV19, the J call TRBJ1-1; 7 positions match TRBD1. The source is a woman aged 40 to 50 in good health and CMV-seropositive. Sequencing was carried out using PBMCs. The CDR3 reads CASSYRQGRAFF. The CDR3 coding sequence is TGTGCCAGTAGCTACCGACAGGGACGTGCTTTCTTT.